The T cell receptor beta chain under discussion was sequenced for a study of T-cell reconstitution after alpha-beta-depleted transplantation in children. This clonotype was observed a few times. The TCRbeta library incorporated unique molecular identifiers. In TCRdb, the PCR reads were re-called with MiXCR into one record per CDR3 protein. The sample includes about half a million distinct CDR3 sequences, around 12% of them seen just once. The sample was PBMCs from the stem cell graft donor, taken from the stem cell graft. The sequence came from a human donor who donated a stem cell graft to a child with combined immunodeficiency.

Here the CDR3 DNA reads TGCGCCAGCAGCTTGGAGTCTTCGGACAGCTACTCCTACGAGCAGTACTTC. Its translation: CASSLESSDSYSYEQYF. The V and J genes are TRBV5-1 and TRBJ2-7, with a tentative D call TRBD1 (6 bases). Germline CDR1 is SGHRS and CDR2 is YFSETQ. The CDR3 consists of 17 residues. Trimming took off 0 bases at V and 0 bases at J, with 16 bases between the two ends.